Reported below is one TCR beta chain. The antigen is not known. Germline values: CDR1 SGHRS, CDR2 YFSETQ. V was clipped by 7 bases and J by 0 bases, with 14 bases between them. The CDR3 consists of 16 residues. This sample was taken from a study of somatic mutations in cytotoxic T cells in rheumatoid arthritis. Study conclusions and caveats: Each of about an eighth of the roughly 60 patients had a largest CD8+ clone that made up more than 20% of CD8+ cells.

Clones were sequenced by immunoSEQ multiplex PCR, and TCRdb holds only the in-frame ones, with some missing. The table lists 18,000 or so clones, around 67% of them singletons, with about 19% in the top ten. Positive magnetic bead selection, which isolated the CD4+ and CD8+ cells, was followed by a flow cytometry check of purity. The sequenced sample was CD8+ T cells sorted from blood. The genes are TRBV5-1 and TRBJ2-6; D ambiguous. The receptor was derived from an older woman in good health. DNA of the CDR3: TGCGCCAGCTCACCGACCCAAAGCTCTGGGGCCAACGTCCTGACTTTC. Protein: CASSPTQSSGANVLTF.